The entry below gives a single T cell receptor beta chain sequence along with its context. Its antigen remains unidentified. Participating donors were healthy, HIV-negative adults free of recent acute infections or vaccinations. This record comes from a study of shared clonotypes between healthy human individuals. Overall study results and limits: Naive subsets tended to show greater estimated richness than memory subsets.

Clones were sequenced by immunoSEQ multiplex PCR, and TCRdb holds only the in-frame ones, with some missing. The sample gives 2 million to 2.5 million clones, approximately 90% of which show up once; roughly 0.34% is in the top ten. Germline CDR1 and CDR2: KGHSH and LQKENI. There are 12 residues in the CDR3. Trimming pared 6 bases from V and 12 bases from J, leaving 18 bases between. This clonotype was obtained from a man aged 18-30 years in good health. Some clones in this sample may be carry-over from other donors' samples. V is TRBV18 and J is TRBJ2-7, with a possible D match to TRBD1 (6 bases). Sequenced material: naive CD4+ T cells from PBMCs. Subset: CD45RA+ positively selected. The CDR3 sequence is CASSPSRGGAYF. The DNA of the CDR3 is TGTGCCAGCTCCCCCAGCAGGGGCGGTGCGTACTTC. The whole variable domain, remainder taken from reference TRBV18 and TRBJ2-7, is NAGVMQNPRHLVRRRGQEARLRCSPMKGHSHVYWYRQLPEEGLKFMVYLQKENIIDESGMPKERFSAEFPKEGPSILRIQQVVRGDSAAYFCASSPSRGGAYFGPGTRLTVT.